These 24 T cell receptor beta chains were all obtained from the same sample, sequenced in a study of T-cell memory formation after mild COVID-19. TCRdb reprocessed the 5' RACE reads with MiXCR, giving one entry per CDR3 protein. The profile covers roughly 130,000 distinct CDR3 sequences, with 15% to 20% appearing a single time and about 14% taken by the ten largest. Specimen: PBMCs or a T cell subset sorted from them (not recorded which). These TCRs come from an adult woman who had mild COVID-19 (a few samples of this study predate the infection). Cell type and time point are not known.

The V and J genes are TRBV7-2 and TRBJ2-7; 10 bases fit TRBD1. Losses at the gene ends were 5 bases for V and 4 bases for J; bases not matched to a gene: 2. Germline CDR1 reads SGHTA; CDR2 reads FQGNSA. This CDR3 has 13 amino acids. CDR3 sequence: CASSADRGYEQYF. CDR3 sequence (DNA): TGTGCCAGCAGCGCGGACAGGGGGTACGAGCAGTACTTC.

The chain links TRBV6-1 to TRBJ2-1, with D uncertain. The germline V gene has CDR1 MNHNS and CDR2 SASEGT. The CDR3 totals 13 residues. V was cut by 1 base and J by 7 bases, with 8 bases left in between. CDR3 in DNA: TGTGCCAGCAGTGAAGTGGCGAGGAATGAGCAGTTCTTC. Translation: CASSEVARNEQFF.

In its sample, this clonotype was seen many times. The gene calls are TRBV10-2 and TRBJ2-7; TRBD1 matches at 7 bases. In germline, CDR1 is WSHSY, CDR2 SAAADI. J lost 0 bases, V lost 7 bases, and 3 bases had no gene match. This CDR3 has 13 residues. Here the CDR3 DNA reads TGCGCCAGCATGACAGGGCACTCCTACGAGCAGTACTTC. This encodes CASMTGHSYEQYF.

This chain uses TRBV12-3 or TRBV12-4 with TRBJ1-5, with 7 bases fitting TRBD1. The CDR3 covers 19 residues. Trimming removed 1 base from V and 2 bases from J; junction bases left unmatched: 14. DNA of the CDR3: TGTGCCAGCAGTTTAGGGCCCCGAACAGGGGAGACACGCAATCAGCCCCAGCATTTT. This codes for CASSLGPRTGETRNQPQHF.

This sequence joins TRBV29-1 and TRBJ2-1; 8 bases are shared with TRBD2. V trimming: 8 bases; J trimming: 12 bases; junction bases outside the gene matches: 12. Germline lookup yields CDR1 SQVTM and CDR2 ANQGSEA. CDR3 size: 12 residues. CDR3 protein: CSFRSGTLGQFF. In DNA, the CDR3 is TGCAGCTTTCGTAGCGGGACCCTTGGGCAGTTCTTC.

This chain uses TRBV11-2 with TRBJ2-3; D is possibly TRBD1 (6 bases). The germline CDR1 and CDR2 sequences are SGHAT and FQNNGV. CDR3 length equals 15 residues. V was shortened by 5 bases and J by 10 bases, with 22 bases between the two germline ends. This chain's CDR3 is CASSQAFSLGGAQYF. In nucleotides, the CDR3 is TGTGCCAGCAGCCAAGCCTTTTCCTTAGGGGGTGCGCAGTATTTT.

The genes are TRBV20-1 and TRBJ1-2; 7 nucleotides agree with TRBD1. This CDR3 contains 13 residues. Germline CDR1 and CDR2: DFQATT and SNEGSKA (reference sequence). J lost 2 bases, V lost 5 bases, and 5 bases had no gene match. CDR3 protein: CSASTGRNYGYTF. CDR3 bases: TGCAGTGCTTCGACAGGGCGGAACTATGGCTACACCTTC.

Only a few counts were recorded for this clonotype. The V gene is TRBV6-6, the J gene TRBJ1-1; D call uncertain. This CDR3 is built from 15 residues. Trimming took off 0 bases at V and 2 bases at J, with 10 bases between the two ends. Germline V gene lookup returns CDR1 MNHNY and CDR2 SVGAGI (reference sequence). CDR3 amino acids: CASSYSGGLNTEAFF. In DNA form, the CDR3 reads TGTGCCAGCAGTTACTCAGGAGGGCTCAACACTGAAGCTTTCTTT.

This clonotype was counted a few times. The chain has TRBV2 and TRBJ2-1; TRBD1 agrees at 7 bases. The CDR3 contains 13 residues. Germline CDR1 and CDR2: SNHLY and FYNNEI. V lost 8 bases and J lost 5; bases outside the gene matches: 6. The CDR3 DNA sequence: TGTGCCAGCGGGGGACAGCACAACAATGAGCAGTTCTTC. It codes for CASGGQHNNEQFF.

This clonotype has a handful of counts. The chain carries TRBV7-2 and TRBJ1-2; 11 nucleotides match TRBD1. Germline CDR1 and CDR2: SGHTA and FQGNSA. J gave up 4 bases and V 8 bases, and 12 bases lay outside the gene matches. This CDR3 has 16 residues. This chain's CDR3 is CASVRIGTGGPYGYTF. DNA for the CDR3: TGTGCCAGCGTACGAATCGGGACAGGGGGACCCTATGGCTACACCTTC. Using reference TRBV7-2 and TRBJ1-2 for the parts outside the CDR3, the full variable domain is GAGVSQSPSNKVTEKGKDVELRCDPISGHTALYWYRQSLGQGLEFLIYFQGNSAPDKSGLPSDRFSAERTGGSVSTLTIQRTQQEDSAVYLCASVRIGTGGPYGYTFGSGTRLTVV.

This chain uses TRBV18 with TRBJ2-3; the D gene is possibly TRBD2 (6 bases). V dropped 1 base and J dropped 6 bases, with 17 bases sitting between them. This CDR3 contains 16 residues. The germline V gene has CDR1 KGHSH and CDR2 LQKENI. This chain's CDR3 is CASSPRPSGQRDTQYF. CDR3 DNA sequence: TGTGCCAGCTCACCACGACCGAGCGGGCAGAGGGATACGCAGTATTTT. Based on the CDR3 plus reference TRBV18 and TRBJ2-3, the full variable domain is NAGVMQNPRHLVRRRGQEARLRCSPMKGHSHVYWYRQLPEEGLKFMVYLQKENIIDESGMPKERFSAEFPKEGPSILRIQQVVRGDSAAYFCASSPRPSGQRDTQYFGPGTRLTVL.

This clonotype appeared a few times. The chain couples TRBV5-1 to TRBJ2-7; D not certain. Germline V gene data show CDR1 as SGHRS and CDR2 as YFSETQ. V lost 2 bases to trimming and J lost 5 bases, with 14 bases between them. CDR3 length: 14 residues. CDR3 coding DNA: TGCGCCAGCAGCTTCGGGCAGTTGACGAACGAGCAGTACTTC. Translated: CASSFGQLTNEQYF.

This clonotype was counted only a few times. The chain links TRBV9 to TRBJ2-5; possibly TRBD1 for D (5 bases). V was cut by 1 base and J by 3 bases, with 13 bases left in between. This CDR3 region has 15 residues. The germline CDR1 and CDR2 sequences are SGDLS and YYNGEE. The DNA for the CDR3 is TGTGCCAGCAGCGTACAGGGCCAGGGTAAAGAGACCCAGTACTTC. It specifies CASSVQGQGKETQYF.

The chain carries TRBV11-3 and TRBJ1-1, with 8 bases fitting TRBD1. Germline V gene sequence: CDR1 SGHNT, CDR2 YENEEA. With V trimmed by 5 bases and J by 4 bases, 6 bases remained unmatched. The CDR3 covers 14 residues. The CDR3 sequence: CASSRDRGSTEAFF. CDR3 coding DNA: TGTGCCAGCAGCCGAGACAGGGGATCCACTGAAGCTTTCTTT.

This chain links TRBV7-6 with TRBJ2-7, with TRBD1 matching over 9 bases. CDR1 is SGHVS, CDR2 FNYEAQ, per germline. This CDR3 has 15 amino acids. Losses at the gene ends were 5 bases for V and 4 bases for J; bases not matched to a gene: 9. The CDR3, as DNA: TGTGCCAGCAGCGCCCGAGGACAGGGGAAGTACGAGCAGTACTTC. This codes for CASSARGQGKYEQYF.

The gene calls are TRBV25-1 and TRBJ2-3, with a tentative D call TRBD2 (6 bases). Trimming pared 10 bases from V and 0 bases from J, leaving 17 bases between. The germline V gene has CDR1 MGHDK and CDR2 SYGVNS. The length of the CDR3 is 15 residues. CDR3 protein: CATSTSPISTDTQYF. The CDR3 DNA is TGTGCCACCTCGACTAGTCCCATCAGCACAGATACGCAGTATTTT.

CDR3 bases: TGTGCCAGCAGCTTAAGGGGTCTGCACGAGCAGTACTTC. This gives the protein CASSLRGLHEQYF. This chain joins TRBV13 and TRBJ2-7; perhaps TRBD1 as D (5 bases). V lost 2 bases to trimming and J lost 5 bases, with 10 bases between them. Germline values: CDR1 PRHDT, CDR2 FYEKMQ (reference sequence). This CDR3 region has 13 residues.

This clonotype was observed a few times. This chain joins TRBV6-4 and TRBJ2-3; possibly TRBD2 for D (5 bases). Trimming removed 5 bases from V and 2 bases from J, with 14 bases in between. From germline, CDR1 is MRHNA and CDR2 SNTAGT. The CDR3 is 15 residues long. The CDR3 reads CASSTRGLNTDTQYF. For the CDR3, the DNA is TGTGCCAGCAGTACTCGCGGACTTAACACAGATACGCAGTATTTT.

This clonotype was recorded a few times. The V gene is TRBV4-3, the J gene TRBJ1-2; D ambiguous. V lost 0 bases to trimming and J lost 6 bases, with 20 bases between them. CDR1 is LGHNA and CDR2 is YSLEER in the germline V gene. The CDR3 spans 17 residues. In DNA form, the CDR3 reads TGCGCCAGCAGCCAAGATGGCGGTGGTCCCCGGTCAAATGGCTACACCTTC. This sequence encodes CASSQDGGGPRSNGYTF.

This rearrangement joins TRBV3-1 to TRBJ1-5; D is undetermined. This CDR3 is 14 amino acids long. The V and J ends lost 1 base and 1 base respectively, with 5 bases between them. Per germline, CDR1 LGHDT and CDR2 YNNKEL (reference sequence). The CDR3 spells CASSQVGSNQPQHF. The CDR3 DNA reads as TGTGCCAGCAGCCAAGTGGGCAGCAATCAGCCCCAGCATTTT.

This clonotype was seen only a few times. The chain links TRBV11-2 to TRBJ2-5; no clear D gene. CDR3 length equals 13 residues. Germline lookup yields CDR1 SGHAT and CDR2 FQNNGV. V was pared by 3 bases and J by 5 bases, with 10 bases between. The DNA for the CDR3 is TGTGCCAGCAGCTTCTGGGGAAGGGAGACCCAGTACTTC. It translates to CASSFWGRETQYF.

In its sample, this clonotype was seen a few times. The chain recombines TRBV7-2 with TRBJ2-7; 8 nucleotides match TRBD2. The germline CDR1 and CDR2 sequences are SGHTA and FQGNSA. The junction had 8 bases not matched to a gene; V was cut back by 7 bases and J by 3 bases. The CDR3 is 14 residues long. CDR3 residues: CASTLGSGNYEQYF. The CDR3 DNA reads as TGTGCCAGCACCCTGGGTAGCGGGAACTACGAGCAGTACTTC.

This clonotype occurred a few times. The chain links TRBV5-8 to TRBJ2-7; D unresolved. V dropped 5 bases and J dropped 2 bases, with 5 bases sitting between them. Germline V gene data show CDR1 as SGHTS and CDR2 as YDEGEE. This CDR3 contains 11 residues. The CDR3 is CASRWAYEQYF. The CDR3 coding sequence is TGTGCCAGCAGATGGGCCTACGAGCAGTACTTC.

This clonotype was found a few times. The chain combines TRBV5-1 with TRBJ2-1; TRBD1 matches 9 bases. Germline loops: CDR1 SGHRS, CDR2 YFSETQ. This CDR3 spans 16 amino acids. V was pared by 0 bases and J by 5 bases, with 6 bases of the junction left unmatched. The CDR3 spells CASSLVPGTGNNEQFF. CDR3 coding DNA: TGCGCCAGCAGCTTGGTGCCCGGGACAGGGAACAATGAGCAGTTCTTC.